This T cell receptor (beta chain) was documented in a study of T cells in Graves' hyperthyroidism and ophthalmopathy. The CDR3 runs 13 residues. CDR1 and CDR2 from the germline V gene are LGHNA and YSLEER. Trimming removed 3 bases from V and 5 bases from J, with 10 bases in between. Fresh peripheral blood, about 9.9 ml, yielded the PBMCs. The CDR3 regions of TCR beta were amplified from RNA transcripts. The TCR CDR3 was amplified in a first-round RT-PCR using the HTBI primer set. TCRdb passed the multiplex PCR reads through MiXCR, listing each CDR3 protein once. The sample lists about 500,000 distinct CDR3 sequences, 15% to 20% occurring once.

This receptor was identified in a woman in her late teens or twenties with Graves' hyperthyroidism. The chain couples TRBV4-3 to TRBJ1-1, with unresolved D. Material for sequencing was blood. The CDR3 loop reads CASSQGIRTEAFF. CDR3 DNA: TGCGCCAGCAGCCAGGGAATAAGGACTGAAGCTTTCTTT.